This entry describes one T cell receptor beta chain. Its antigen remains unidentified. No base-level quality is on record; no much larger clone is a single base apart. This sample is part of a study of radiotherapy plus CTLA-4 blockade in lung cancer (dated by TCRdb to about 2018). In the study overall: Objective responses were observed in 18% of enrolled patients, and disease control was achieved in roughly 29%. Overall results and qualifications from the work: After treatment with radiotherapy and ipilimumab, TCR clones that originated in tumors expanded in peripheral blood. Increased serum interferon-beta after radiation, together with early dynamic changes in blood T cell clones, were reported to be the strongest predictors of response.

To prepare the library, the immunoSEQ multiplex PCR assay was applied. TCRdb took this table from immuneACCESS and kept in-frame rearrangements with V and J called. Such tables lack part of the clones; where checked against another copy, unresolved V genes explain under half of the gap, and the rest is unexplained. The sample table lists over 15,000 clones, roughly 86% of them with a count of one. The ten largest clones take up 20% to 25% of the sample. Focal radiation therapy combined with CTLA-4 blockade (ipilimumab) was tested in patients with chemo-refractory metastatic non-small-cell lung cancer. There are 13 amino acids in the CDR3, from cysteine to phenylalanine inclusive. CDR3 DNA is the only sequence kept; it has 39 bases, read in frame from the first base. Trimming leaves V shorter by 8 bases and J shorter by 5 bases, with the junction holding 9 bases beyond the gene matches. CDR1 and CDR2 (MDHEN, SYDVKM) derive from the germline V gene.

This receptor was identified in a human donor with non-small cell lung cancer whose response to radiotherapy plus ipilimumab could not be evaluated. Here the chain combines TRBV28 and TRBJ2-7; TRBD1 lines up with 7 middle nucleotides. The sample here was peripheral blood, taken from a patient treated with radiotherapy plus ipilimumab. The nucleotide sequence is given as TGTGCCAGCCGCCCGACAGGGACGCACGAGCAGTACTTC. Its protein is CASRPTGTHEQYF.